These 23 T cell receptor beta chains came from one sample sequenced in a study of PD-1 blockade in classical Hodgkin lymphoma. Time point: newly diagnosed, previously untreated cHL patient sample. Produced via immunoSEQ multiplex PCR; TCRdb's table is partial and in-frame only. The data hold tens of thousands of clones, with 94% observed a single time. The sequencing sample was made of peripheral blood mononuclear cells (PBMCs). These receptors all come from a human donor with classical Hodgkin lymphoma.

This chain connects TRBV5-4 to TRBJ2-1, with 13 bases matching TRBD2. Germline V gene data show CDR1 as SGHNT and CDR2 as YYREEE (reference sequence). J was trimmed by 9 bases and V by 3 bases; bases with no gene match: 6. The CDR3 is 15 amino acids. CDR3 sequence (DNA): TGTGCCAGCAGCTACGGACTAGCGGGAGAGAGTGAGCAGTTCTTC. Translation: CASSYGLAGESEQFF.

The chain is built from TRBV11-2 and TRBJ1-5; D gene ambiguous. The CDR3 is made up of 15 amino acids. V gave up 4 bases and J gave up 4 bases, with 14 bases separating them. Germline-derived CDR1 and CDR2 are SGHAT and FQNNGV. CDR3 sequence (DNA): TGTGCCAGCAGCTCCGGGTCGTCAGGAAATCAGCCCCAGCATTTT. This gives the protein CASSSGSSGNQPQHF.

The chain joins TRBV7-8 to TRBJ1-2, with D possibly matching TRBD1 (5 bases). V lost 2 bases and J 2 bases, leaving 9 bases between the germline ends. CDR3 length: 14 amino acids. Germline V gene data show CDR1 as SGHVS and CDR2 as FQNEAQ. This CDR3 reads CASSLQGENYGYTF. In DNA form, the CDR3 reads TGTGCCAGCAGCTTACAAGGGGAAAACTATGGCTACACCTTC.

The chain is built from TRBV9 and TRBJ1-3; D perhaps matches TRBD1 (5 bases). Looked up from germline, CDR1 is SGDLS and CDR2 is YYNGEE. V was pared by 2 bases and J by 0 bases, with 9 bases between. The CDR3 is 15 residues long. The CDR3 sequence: CASSVTASSGNTIYF. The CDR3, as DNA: TGTGCCAGCAGCGTGACAGCCAGCTCTGGAAACACCATATATTTT. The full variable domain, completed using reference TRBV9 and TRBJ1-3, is DSGVTQTPKHLITATGQRVTLRCSPRSGDLSVYWYQQSLDQGLQFLIQYYNGEERAKGNILERFSAQQFPDLHSELNLSSLELGDSALYFCASSVTASSGNTIYFGEGSWLTVV.

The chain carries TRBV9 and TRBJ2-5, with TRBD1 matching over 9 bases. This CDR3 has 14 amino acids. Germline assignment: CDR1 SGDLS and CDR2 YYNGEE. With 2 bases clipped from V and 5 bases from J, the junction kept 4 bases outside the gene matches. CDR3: CASSVGQGGETQYF. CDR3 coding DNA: TGTGCCAGCAGCGTGGGACAGGGAGGGGAGACCCAGTACTTC.

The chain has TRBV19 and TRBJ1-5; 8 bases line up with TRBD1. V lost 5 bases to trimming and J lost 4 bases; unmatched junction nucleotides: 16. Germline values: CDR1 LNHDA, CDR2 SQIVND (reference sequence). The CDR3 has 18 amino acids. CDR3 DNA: TGTGCCAGTAGTTCATCTCCGGACAGGGTAAGGGGAAATCAGCCCCAGCATTTT. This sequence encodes CASSSSPDRVRGNQPQHF.

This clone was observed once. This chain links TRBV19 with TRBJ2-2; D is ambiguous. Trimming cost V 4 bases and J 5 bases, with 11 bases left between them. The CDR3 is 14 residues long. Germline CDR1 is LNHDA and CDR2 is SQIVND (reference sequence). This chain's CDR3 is CASSSPGRTGELFF. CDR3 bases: TGTGCCAGTAGTAGCCCCGGACGAACCGGGGAGCTGTTTTTT. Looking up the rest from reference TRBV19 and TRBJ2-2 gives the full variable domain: DGGITQSPKYLFRKEGQNVTLSCEQNLNHDAMYWYRQDPGQGLRLIYYSQIVNDFQKGDIAEGYSVSREKKESFPLTVTSAQKNPTAFYLCASSSPGRTGELFFGEGSRLTVL.

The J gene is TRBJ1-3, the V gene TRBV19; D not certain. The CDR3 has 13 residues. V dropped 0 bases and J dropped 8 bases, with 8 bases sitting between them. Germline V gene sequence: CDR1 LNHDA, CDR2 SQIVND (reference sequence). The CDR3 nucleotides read TGTGCCAGTAGTATAGAATCGGCTGACACCATATATTTT. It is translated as CASSIESADTIYF.

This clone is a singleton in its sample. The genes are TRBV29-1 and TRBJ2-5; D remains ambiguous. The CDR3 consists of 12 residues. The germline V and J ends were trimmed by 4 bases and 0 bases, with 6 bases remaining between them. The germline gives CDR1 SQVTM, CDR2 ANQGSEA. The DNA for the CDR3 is TGCAGCGTTGCTCAGAACCAAGAGACCCAGTACTTC. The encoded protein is CSVAQNQETQYF.

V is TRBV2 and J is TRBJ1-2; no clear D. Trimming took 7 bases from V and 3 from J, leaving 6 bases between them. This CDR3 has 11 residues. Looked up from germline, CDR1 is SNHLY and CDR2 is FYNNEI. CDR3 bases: TGTGCCAGCACCAGAGACTATGGCTACACCTTC. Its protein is CASTRDYGYTF.

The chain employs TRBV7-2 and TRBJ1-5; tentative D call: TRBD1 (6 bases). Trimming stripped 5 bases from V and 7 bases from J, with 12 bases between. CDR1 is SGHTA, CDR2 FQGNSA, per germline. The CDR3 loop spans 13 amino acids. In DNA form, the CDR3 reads TGTGCCAGCAGCGAACAACAGGGACAGCCCCAGCATTTT. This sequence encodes CASSEQQGQPQHF.

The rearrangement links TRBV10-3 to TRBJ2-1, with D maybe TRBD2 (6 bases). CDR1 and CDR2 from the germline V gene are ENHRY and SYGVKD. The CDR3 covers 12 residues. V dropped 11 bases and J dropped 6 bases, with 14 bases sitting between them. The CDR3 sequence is CAARDGGNEQFF. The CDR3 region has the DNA TGTGCCGCGCGGGACGGGGGCAATGAGCAGTTCTTC.

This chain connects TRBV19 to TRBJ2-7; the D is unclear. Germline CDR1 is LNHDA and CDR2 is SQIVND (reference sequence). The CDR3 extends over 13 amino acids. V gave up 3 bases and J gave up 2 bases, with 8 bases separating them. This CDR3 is CASSMQATYEQYF. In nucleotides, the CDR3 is TGTGCCAGTAGTATGCAGGCGACCTACGAGCAGTACTTC.

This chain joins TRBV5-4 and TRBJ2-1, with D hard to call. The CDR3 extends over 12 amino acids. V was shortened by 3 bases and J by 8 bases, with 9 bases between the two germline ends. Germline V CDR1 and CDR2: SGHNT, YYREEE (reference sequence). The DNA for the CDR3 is TGTGCCAGCAGCTCCCCCCGCGATGAGCAGTTCTTC. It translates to CASSSPRDEQFF. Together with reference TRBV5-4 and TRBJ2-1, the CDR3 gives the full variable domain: ETGVTQSPTHLIKTRGQQVTLRCSSQSGHNTVSWYQQALGQGPQFIFQYYREEENGRGNFPPRFSGLQFPNYSSELNVNALELDDSALYLCASSSPRDEQFFGPGTRLTVL.

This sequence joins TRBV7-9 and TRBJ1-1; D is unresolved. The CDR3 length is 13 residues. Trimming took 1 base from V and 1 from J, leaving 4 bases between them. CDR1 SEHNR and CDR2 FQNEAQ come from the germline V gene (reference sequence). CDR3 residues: CASSLEANTEAFF. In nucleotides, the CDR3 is TGTGCCAGCAGCTTAGAAGCGAACACTGAAGCTTTCTTT.

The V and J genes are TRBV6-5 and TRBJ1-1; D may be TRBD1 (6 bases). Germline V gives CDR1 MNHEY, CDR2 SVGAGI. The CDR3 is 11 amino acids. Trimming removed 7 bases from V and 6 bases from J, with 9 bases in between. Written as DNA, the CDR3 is TGTGCCAGCAAGGACAGAGCTGAAGCTTTCTTT. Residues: CASKDRAEAFF.

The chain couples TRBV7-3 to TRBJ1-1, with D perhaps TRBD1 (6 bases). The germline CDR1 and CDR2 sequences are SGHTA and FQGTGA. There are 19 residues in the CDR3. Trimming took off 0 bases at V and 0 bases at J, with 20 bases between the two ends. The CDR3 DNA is TGTGCCAGCAGCTTAACGTTCCCGGGGGCCGGCGCTATGAACACTGAAGCTTTCTTT. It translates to CASSLTFPGAGAMNTEAFF.

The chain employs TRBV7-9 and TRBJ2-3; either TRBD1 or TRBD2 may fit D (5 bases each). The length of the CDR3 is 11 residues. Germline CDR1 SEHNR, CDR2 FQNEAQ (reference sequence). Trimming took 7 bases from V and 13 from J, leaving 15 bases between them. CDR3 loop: CASTAGTGEYF. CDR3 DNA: TGTGCCAGCACCGCCGGGACCGGGGAGTATTTT.

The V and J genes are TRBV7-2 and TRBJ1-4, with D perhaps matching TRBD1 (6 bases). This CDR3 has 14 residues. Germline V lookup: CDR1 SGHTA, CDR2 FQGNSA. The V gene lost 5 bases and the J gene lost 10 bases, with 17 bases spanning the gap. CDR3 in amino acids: CASSPTAGAPKLFF. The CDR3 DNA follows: TGTGCCAGCAGCCCTACTGCGGGGGCGCCAAAACTGTTTTTT. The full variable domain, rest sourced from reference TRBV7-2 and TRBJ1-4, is GAGVSQSPSNKVTEKGKDVELRCDPISGHTALYWYRQSLGQGLEFLIYFQGNSAPDKSGLPSDRFSAERTGGSVSTLTIQRTQQEDSAVYLCASSPTAGAPKLFFGSGTQLSVL.

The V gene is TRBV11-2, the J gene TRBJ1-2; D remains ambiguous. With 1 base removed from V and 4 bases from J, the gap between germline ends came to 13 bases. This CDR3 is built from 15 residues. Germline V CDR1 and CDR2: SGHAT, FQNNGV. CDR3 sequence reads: CASSLVAGIGYGYTF. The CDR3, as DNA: TGTGCCAGCAGCTTAGTGGCTGGGATCGGCTATGGCTACACCTTC.

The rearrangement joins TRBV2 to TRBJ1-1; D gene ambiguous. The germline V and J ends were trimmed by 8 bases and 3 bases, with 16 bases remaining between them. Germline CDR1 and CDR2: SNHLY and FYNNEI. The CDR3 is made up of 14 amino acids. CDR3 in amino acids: CASRMVGTYTEAFF. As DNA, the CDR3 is TGTGCCAGCCGTATGGTCGGCACCTACACTGAAGCTTTCTTT.

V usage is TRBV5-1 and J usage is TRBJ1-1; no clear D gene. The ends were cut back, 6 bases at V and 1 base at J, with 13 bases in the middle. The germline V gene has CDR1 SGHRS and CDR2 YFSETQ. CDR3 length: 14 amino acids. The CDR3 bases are TGCGCCAGCACACACGGACTTAGGAACACTGAAGCTTTCTTT. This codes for CASTHGLRNTEAFF.

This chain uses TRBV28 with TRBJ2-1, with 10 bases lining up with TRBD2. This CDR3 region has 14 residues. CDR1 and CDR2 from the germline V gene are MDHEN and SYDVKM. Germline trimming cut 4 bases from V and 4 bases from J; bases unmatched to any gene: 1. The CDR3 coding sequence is TGTGCCAGCAGTTCTAGCGGGGGTTACAATGAGCAGTTCTTC. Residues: CASSSSGGYNEQFF.